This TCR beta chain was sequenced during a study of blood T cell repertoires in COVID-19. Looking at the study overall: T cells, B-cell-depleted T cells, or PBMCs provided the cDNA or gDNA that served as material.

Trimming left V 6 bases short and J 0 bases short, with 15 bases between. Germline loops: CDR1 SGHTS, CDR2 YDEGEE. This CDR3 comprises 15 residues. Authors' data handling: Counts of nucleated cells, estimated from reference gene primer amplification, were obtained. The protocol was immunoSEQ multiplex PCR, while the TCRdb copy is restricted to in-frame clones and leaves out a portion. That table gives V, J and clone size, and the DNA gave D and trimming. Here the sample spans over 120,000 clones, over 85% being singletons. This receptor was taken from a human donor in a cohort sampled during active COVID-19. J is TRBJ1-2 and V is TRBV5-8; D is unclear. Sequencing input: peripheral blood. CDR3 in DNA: TGTGCCAGCAACCAACTAGGGAACGCTAACTATGGCTACACCTTC. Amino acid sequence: CASNQLGNANYGYTF.